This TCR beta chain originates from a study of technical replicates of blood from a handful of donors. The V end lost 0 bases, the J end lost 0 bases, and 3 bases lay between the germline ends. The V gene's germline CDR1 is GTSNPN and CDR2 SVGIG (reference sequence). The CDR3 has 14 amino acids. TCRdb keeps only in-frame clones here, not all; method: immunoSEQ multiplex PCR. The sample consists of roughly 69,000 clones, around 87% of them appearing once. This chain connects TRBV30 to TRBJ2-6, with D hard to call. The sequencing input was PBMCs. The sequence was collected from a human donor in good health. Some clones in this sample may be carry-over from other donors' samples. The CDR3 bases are TGTGCCTGGAGTGTTAACTCTGGGGCCAACGTCCTGACTTTC. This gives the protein CAWSVNSGANVLTF.